The T cell receptor (beta chain) under discussion was sequenced for a study of cytomegalovirus exposure and HLA in healthy donors (dated by TCRdb to 2015 to 2018). A note on the overall study: According to an earlier analysis of 587 of the donors, about 179 million T cells yielded 100 million or so unique TCR beta sequences and 276 Gb of sequence data. Besides the first cohort of roughly 700 subjects, a separate validation cohort made up of 120 different subjects was used. To predict cytomegalovirus infection status, the study combined high-throughput TCR immunosequencing, statistical association of individual TCRs with disease status, and machine learning. Among around 400 genotyped donors of the cohort, an average of about 240,000 unique TCR beta nucleotide sequences were sequenced per donor, about a sixth of them non-productive. Four or five DR-DQ haplotypes were handled as single units for association and clustering, since linkage in the cohort was strong. Roughly 300 gigabases of sequencing data and around 85 million unique TCR sequences made up an early release that covered nearly 650 HLA-typed donors. Every discovery cohort repertoire had been produced on one sequencing platform. To study patterns of TCR occurrence, a later analysis re-analyzed previously published TCR beta repertoires from around 660 donors and added high-resolution HLA genotyping. HLA typing included class I and class II loci at four-digit resolution. In the later analysis, no new phenotypic data were used to find candidate immune exposures; instead, reliance was placed on TCR beta sequences and their occurrence across donors. To decide whether each TCR beta V gene segment behaved as functional or pseudogenic, an earlier analysis of nearly 600 of the donors relied on high-throughput TCR beta sequencing. The study aimed to test whether cataloging public T cell receptors could reveal signatures of past pathogen exposure. The number of donors typed differed by locus, with about 629-640 for A, B, C, DRB1 and DQB1, over 500 for DQA1, approximately 570 for DPA1, and 472 for DPB1. Donor age, sex, ethnicity and CMV serostatus were compiled alongside the repertoire data. The study profiled the T cell repertoires of approximately 700 subjects by immunosequencing and related them to cytomegalovirus serostatus. A later genetic analysis used genome-wide SNP genotypes for 398 of the 666 donors, treating that subset as a discovery cohort. Of the approximately 400 genotyped donors, 81% were placed in the genetic ancestry cluster associated with self-reported Caucasian donors. What the work shows at the level of the full study, not this receptor alone: In the study, around 150 TCR beta chains were listed as associated with cytomegalovirus. A further reported finding was that TCR beta sequences accurately predicted the HLA-A and HLA-B alleles for most subjects in the first cohort. According to a later analysis, TCR association rates differed among HLA loci, with DRB1 alleles showing the most associated TCRs and HLA-C alleles showing the fewest. Some IMGT-functional V segments, including TRBV6-2 and TRBV6-3, could not be told apart with the 87-base-pair reads, so those segments were excluded. A cluster of highly shared sequence variants was judged likely to be a technical artifact of the sequencing pipeline. The classifier was reported to diagnose cytomegalovirus status with high specificity and sensitivity in both the original and validation cohorts. Specific HLA alleles were associated with 15,000 to 20,000 TCR beta sequences at a false discovery rate of 0.05 in a later analysis. The only immune exposure information available for the cohort was CMV serostatus. An earlier analysis of 450 to 750 of the donors showed that most TCR beta V segments appeared in productive rearrangements either about 87% or about 30% of the time, which broadly matched IMGT annotations. Linkage disequilibrium might explain the correlated functional status among segregating V segments, but an unknown experimental factor could not be ruled out. The earlier analysis of some 540 of the donors excluded 15 to 20 rarely observed V segments, including chromosome 9 orphons, because counts were too low. According to a later genetic analysis, donors in an Asian-associated ancestry cluster had fewer N-insertions in productive TCRs than the roughly 700-donor mean. Most TCR sequences were observed very rarely across donors, whereas some public TCRs were present in many individuals. HLA typing was unavailable for some donors at each locus, so association tests used only the typed subset. It was suggested by the authors that the approach could potentially be generalized to other disease states and immunological phenotypes. A later analysis found that most CMV-associated TCR beta chains appeared HLA-restricted, with HLA associations seemingly driven largely by CMV exposure. Three of the identified cytomegalovirus-associated TCR beta chains were confirmed in vitro to be specific for cytomegalovirus antigens. In a later analysis, several top co-occurrence clusters were reported to appear linked to parvovirus B19, influenza, CMV and Epstein-Barr virus. In this cohort, only TCR beta chains were sequenced, and detectable features were limited by the absence of alpha or paired-chain data. A later genetic analysis associated a missense DCLRE1C variant with V-gene and J-gene trimming of TCR beta chains, and an independent cohort replicated the association. Strong co-occurrence of HLA alleles, especially DR and DQ, made assigning TCR associations to individual alleles difficult. In a later analysis, HLA-associated TCR beta chains showed more clonal expansion and lower generation probabilities than non-associated chains that were equally common. The presence/absence analyses assumed that sequencing depth was roughly uniform across donors, and that assumption may not be true.

On this clone itself: The specificity of this receptor is unknown. Within one base of it there is no much larger clone, and no base qualities were kept.

The V end gives up 5 bases and the J end 7 bases, leaving 5 bases in the junction not matched to a gene. From a lookup of the germline V gene (reference sequence), CDR1 and CDR2 are LNHNV and YYDKDF. The CDR3 holds 14 amino acids from the cysteine to the phenylalanine. Only the CDR3 portion is preserved as DNA: 42 bases, with reading frame beginning at the first base. In total, over 600 healthy bone marrow donors made up the cohort. All cohort members were sampled while nominally healthy, although unrecorded immune exposures were likely present. The donor tested CMV seropositive, placing the donor among the 289 seropositive members of the cohort. A peripheral blood sample was collected from each donor, and TCR beta sequencing was performed on peripheral blood mononuclear cells. Genomic DNA was extracted from the blood cell samples with the Qiagen DNeasy Blood Extraction Kit. The library came from the immunoSEQ multiplex PCR assay. A mixture of 60 forward primers for TCR Vbeta segments and 13 reverse primers for TCR Jbeta segments was used in the multiplex PCR. Amplification of the CDR3 region of rearranged TCR beta genes was performed with a multiplex PCR assay on genomic DNA. On the Illumina HiSeq System, the amplified TCR beta libraries were sequenced as 87-base-pair reads. The paper's processing steps were these. A later analysis counted tens of millions of unique TCR beta chains across the 670 or so repertoires, and some 11 million of these chains were shared by at least two donors. To remove PCR and sequencing errors, raw reads were error-corrected and collapsed into unique sequences using a nearest-neighbor algorithm that merged closely related sequences. To assign V, D and J gene segments, CDR3 sequences were aligned to IMGT reference sequences. For a sequence to be retained, a match of at least six nucleotides to both a V gene segment and a J gene segment was required. A rearrangement counted as productive if the CDR3 had no stop codons and remained in frame with V and J, and every other rearrangement counted as non-productive. CDR3 was defined according to IMGT convention as the region running from the second conserved V-encoded cysteine to the conserved J-encoded phenylalanine. The earlier analysis of 450 to 750 of the donors excluded any sequence lacking an unambiguous match to a single V gene segment. An earlier analysis of a few hundred of the donors classified V segments as functional when productive rearrangements were above 56.7% and as segregating when the standard deviation between donors was above 5%. A statistical classification framework was built to diagnose cytomegalovirus status from the catalog of TCR beta chain sequences. In a later analysis, V and J genes were assigned by comparing TCR nucleotide sequences against IMGT/GENE-DB human TR gene sequences. In a later analysis, CDR3 sequences and most-parsimonious VDJ recombination scenarios were assigned using the TCRdist pipeline. In a later analysis, each TCR beta chain was defined by its CDR3 amino acid sequence together with its V-gene family, and reads lacking a unique V-gene family were excluded. To address suspected cross-contamination and a sequencing artifact, a later analysis removed 592 highly shared, low-generation-probability nucleotide sequences. For each public chain, a later analysis derived a clonal expansion index from normalized ranks of inferred template counts within each repertoire. A later analysis computed generation probabilities with a VDJ recombination model fitted to out-of-frame rearrangements, and checked the results against IGoR. Hypergeometric tests were used in a later analysis to score TCR-TCR, TCR-HLA and TCR-CMV co-occurrence, with a repertoire-size bias correction applied to the TCR pairs. To estimate false discovery rates, a later analysis permuted the HLA or CMV assignments 20 times. In a later analysis, co-occurring TCRs were grouped with DBSCAN, and TCRdist sequence similarity was added when clustering was performed within HLA-allele-positive subsets. For co-occurrence clustering, repertoires with fewer than 30,000 or more than 120,000 public chains were excluded, along with about five repertoires with anomalous nucleotide sharing. Here the immuneACCESS table is served through TCRdb, limited to in-frame sequences with V and J called. Missing clones are a known gap in these copies; in checked studies unresolved V genes cover under half, and the rest lacks a known reason. Clone size and the V and J calls come from that table; the DNA yielded D and trimming. For this sample there are about 170,000 clones; 80% appear just once. The top ten hold around 4.4% of the sample.

The V and J segments used are TRBV15 and TRBJ1-6; 7 bases in the middle match TRBD1. The sequenced sample consisted of PBMCs. This TCR was recovered from a woman between 50 and 59 years old in good health and CMV-seropositive. Here the CDR3 is given as CATSVQGQNSPLHF. The nucleotide sequence reads as follows: TGTGCCACCAGCGTTCAGGGACAGAATTCACCCCTCCACTTT. With all but the CDR3 taken from the reference TRBV15 and TRBJ1-6 genes, the full variable domain is: DAMVIQNPRYQVTQFGKPVTLSCSQTLNHNVMYWYQQKSSQAPKLLFHYYDKDFNNEADTPDNFQSRRPNTSFCFLDIRSPGLGDTAMYLCATSVQGQNSPLHFGNGTRLTVT.